The 2 T cell receptor beta chains below come from one sample, sequenced in a study of cytomegalovirus exposure and HLA in healthy donors. Using immunoSEQ multiplex PCR, the repertoire was profiled, and TCRdb retains in-frame clones only, with some absent. The sample shows some 54,000 clones, more than 80% of them seen only once. The specimen was PBMCs. These receptors originate from a man between 18 and 35 years old in good health and CMV-seronegative.

This clone was seen more than once but under ten times. This chain connects TRBV13 to TRBJ1-2; D uncertain. The CDR3 is made up of 15 amino acids. Germline V gene lookup returns CDR1 PRHDT and CDR2 FYEKMQ (reference sequence). V was shortened by 5 bases and J by 8 bases, with 21 bases between the two germline ends. The CDR3 coding sequence is TGTGCCAGCAGCCCATCCGAAGGGCGGGAGAAGGGCTACACCTTC. It specifies CASSPSEGREKGYTF.

Remarks on this clone: Other DNA sequences in the same sample also yield this CDR3. The chain links TRBV5-8 to TRBJ1-1; D is uncertain. Per germline, CDR1 SGHTS and CDR2 YDEGEE. The CDR3 spans 13 residues. Trimming removed 1 base at V and 2 bases at J, with 6 bases between. The CDR3 loop is CASSLPRNTEAFF. The CDR3 region has the DNA TGTGCCAGCAGCTTGCCCAGAAACACTGAAGCTTTCTTT.